This entry lists 25 T cell receptor beta chains sequenced from one sample in a study of blood T cell repertoires in COVID-19. Clones were sequenced by immunoSEQ multiplex PCR, and TCRdb holds only the in-frame ones, with some missing. The data show over 60,000 clones, around 77% seen once. Sequenced: peripheral blood. The receptors were sampled from an elderly man with active or convalescent COVID-19.

This clone was picked up a small number of times. This chain joins TRBV5-4 and TRBJ2-7, with TRBD2 identical over 8 bases. The CDR3 is 14 amino acids. V shed 2 bases and J 7 bases; nucleotides not matched to a gene: 8. Germline CDR1 SGHNT, CDR2 YYREEE (reference sequence). CDR3 sequence (DNA): TGTGCCAGCAGCTTAGCGGGGGCTTCGGGGGAGCAGTACTTC. As protein: CASSLAGASGEQYF.

The chain has TRBV5-1 and TRBJ2-1; 8 bases are a match to TRBD1. This CDR3 contains 14 residues. Germline CDR1 reads SGHRS; CDR2 reads YFSETQ. Losses at the gene ends were 0 bases for V and 7 bases for J; bases not matched to a gene: 3. As DNA, the CDR3 is TGCGCCAGCAGCTTGGGGACAGGGCGGAATGAGCAGTTCTTC. Its translation is CASSLGTGRNEQFF.

The CDR3 DNA reads as TGCGCCAGCAGCCCGGGGGGCGGGAGTTCCGGGGAGCTGTTTTTT. This encodes CASSPGGGSSGELFF. The V call is TRBV5-1, the J call TRBJ2-2, with D tentatively TRBD2 (7 bases). V lost 4 bases and J 6 bases, leaving 16 bases between the germline ends. Per the germline V gene, CDR1 is SGHRS and CDR2 is YFSETQ. The CDR3 is 15 amino acids. Combining the CDR3 with reference TRBV5-1 and TRBJ2-2 gives the whole variable domain KAGVTQTPRYLIKTRGQQVTLSCSPISGHRSVSWYQQTPGQGLQFLFEYFSETQRNKGNFPGRFSGRQFSNSRSEMNVSTLELGDSALYLCASSPGGGSSGELFFGEGSRLTVL.

V gene TRBV19 combines with J gene TRBJ1-3, with D possibly matching TRBD1 (5 bases). The CDR3 contains 16 residues. The V end was cut by 6 bases, the J end by 0 bases, with 15 bases between. CDR1 LNHDA and CDR2 SQIVND come from the germline V gene (reference sequence). The CDR3 region is CASSDPGYGSGNTIYF. The CDR3 coding sequence is TGTGCCAGTAGCGACCCAGGGTACGGCTCTGGAAACACCATATATTTT.

The rearrangement links TRBV7-2 to TRBJ1-2, with D unclear. Germline CDR1 and CDR2: SGHTA and FQGNSA. V was cut by 2 bases and J by 9 bases, with 13 bases left in between. CDR3 length: 13 amino acids. The chain's CDR3 is CASSLNGRISYTF. CDR3 in DNA: TGTGCCAGCAGCTTAAACGGGAGAATAAGCTACACCTTC.

The chain is built from TRBV7-6 and TRBJ1-5, with 8 bases identical to TRBD1. The CDR3 consists of 13 residues. V lost 6 bases and J lost 3; bases outside the gene matches: 1. Germline CDR1 SGHVS, CDR2 FNYEAQ. Here the CDR3 DNA reads TGTGCCAGCAGTCAGGGGGCCAATCAGCCCCAGCATTTT. This codes for CASSQGANQPQHF.

The chain has TRBV24-1 and TRBJ2-1; weak D call: TRBD2 (5 bases). Trimming pared 9 bases from V and 0 bases from J, leaving 11 bases between. The CDR3 runs 14 residues. CDR1 KGHDR and CDR2 SFDVKD come from the germline V gene. This CDR3 reads CATGEGSSYNEQFF. DNA for the CDR3: TGTGCCACCGGCGAGGGTAGCTCCTACAATGAGCAGTTCTTC.

The rearrangement links TRBV28 to TRBJ2-1; 8 bases are shared with TRBD2. The J segment lost 13 bases and the V segment lost 1 base, leaving 15 bases of the junction unmatched. The germline CDR1 and CDR2 sequences are MDHEN and SYDVKM. The CDR3 loop spans 16 amino acids. The CDR3 nucleotides read TGTGCCAGCAGTTTATTTGCAGTCCGGGAGGGCCGGGGTCAGTTCTTC. Translated, it gives CASSLFAVREGRGQFF.

The rearrangement joins TRBV24-1 to TRBJ1-2; 8 bases fit TRBD1. The CDR3 loop spans 17 amino acids. Germline-derived CDR1 and CDR2 are KGHDR and SFDVKD. The junction had 12 bases not matched to a gene; V was cut back by 3 bases and J by 4 bases. In DNA form, the CDR3 reads TGTGCCACCAGTGATACCCCCGGGGACAGGAACCCCTATGGCTACACCTTC. It translates to CATSDTPGDRNPYGYTF.

This chain uses TRBV5-1 with TRBJ1-3; D is unresolved. This CDR3 is built from 14 residues. Per germline, CDR1 SGHRS and CDR2 YFSETQ. V was cut by 6 bases and J by 2 bases, with 12 bases left in between. The CDR3 here is CASKAGSAGNTIYF. As DNA, the CDR3 is TGCGCCAGCAAAGCGGGTAGTGCTGGAAACACCATATATTTT.

This sequence joins TRBV27 and TRBJ2-7, with 9 bases aligning to TRBD2. The CDR3 is made up of 15 amino acids. Germline loops: CDR1 MNHEY, CDR2 SMNVEV (reference sequence). Trimming at V came to 5 bases and at J to 4 bases, leaving 9 bases not matched to a gene. CDR3 in DNA: TGTGCCAGCAGTCCCTTAGCGGGGGTTTTTTACGAGCAGTACTTC. It encodes CASSPLAGVFYEQYF.

CDR3 residues: CASSFRRNSNQPQHF. The CDR3 DNA sequence: TGTGCCAGCAGTTTTCGCAGAAATAGCAATCAGCCCCAGCATTTT. The V gene is TRBV28, the J gene TRBJ1-5; D is unclear. The CDR3 runs 15 residues. Trimming removed 3 bases at V and 0 bases at J, with 9 bases between. CDR1 is MDHEN and CDR2 is SYDVKM in the germline V gene. Looking up the rest from reference TRBV28 and TRBJ1-5 gives the full variable domain: DVKVTQSSRYLVKRTGEKVFLECVQDMDHENMFWYRQDPGLGLRLIYFSYDVKMKEKGDIPEGYSVSREKKERFSLILESASTNQTSMYLCASSFRRNSNQPQHFGDGTRLSIL.

This chain joins TRBV6-5 and TRBJ2-7, with no clear D. This CDR3 is built from 14 residues. Germline V lookup: CDR1 MNHEY, CDR2 SVGAGI. The ends were cut back, 2 bases at V and 0 bases at J, with 8 bases in the middle. The CDR3 spells CASSYARLSYEQYF. The CDR3 coding sequence is TGTGCCAGCAGTTACGCCAGGCTCTCCTACGAGCAGTACTTC.

This clone has a single count. The chain is built from TRBV18 and TRBJ1-6; 7 bases are shared with TRBD1. Losses at the gene ends were 2 bases for V and 14 bases for J; bases not matched to a gene: 6. Germline CDR1 KGHSH, CDR2 LQKENI. The CDR3 is 13 amino acids. CDR3 DNA: TGTGCCAGCTCACCAGACAGGGAAACGGCCCTCCACTTT. As protein: CASSPDRETALHF.

The chain carries TRBV6-5 and TRBJ2-1, with 7 nucleotides matching TRBD2. V shed 0 bases, J shed 6 bases, and the junction held 8 bases outside the gene matches. Germline V gives CDR1 MNHEY, CDR2 SVGAGI. The CDR3 totals 16 residues. CDR3 coding DNA: TGTGCCAGCAGTTACTCTGCGGGAGCGGGGCGCAATGAGCAGTTCTTC. It encodes CASSYSAGAGRNEQFF.

V is TRBV18 and J is TRBJ2-7; 10 bases align to TRBD1. Germline trimming cut 8 bases from V and 4 bases from J; bases unmatched to any gene: 5. Germline assignment: CDR1 KGHSH and CDR2 LQKENI. The CDR3 runs to 13 residues. The CDR3 region is CASAGQGEYEQYF. DNA of the CDR3: TGTGCCAGCGCTGGACAGGGGGAGTACGAGCAGTACTTC.

This clone was observed once. The genes are TRBV5-1 and TRBJ2-7; tentatively, D is TRBD1 (6 bases). Germline CDR1 is SGHRS and CDR2 is YFSETQ. The V gene lost 3 bases and the J gene lost 4 bases, with 20 bases spanning the gap. The CDR3 runs to 16 residues. CDR3 region: CASSSGQPEIWYEQYF. The CDR3 region has the DNA TGCGCCAGCAGCTCAGGACAGCCCGAGATTTGGTACGAGCAGTACTTC.

V gene TRBV20-1 combines with J gene TRBJ2-7, with 7 bases identical to TRBD1. The CDR3 runs to 14 residues. Trimming cost V 3 bases and J 5 bases; bases outside gene matches: 10. Germline values: CDR1 DFQATT, CDR2 SNEGSKA (reference sequence). DNA of the CDR3: TGCAGTGCTAGTCGACAGGGTCGAGTGGACGAGCAGTACTTC. Amino acid sequence: CSASRQGRVDEQYF.

The chain employs TRBV19 and TRBJ2-2; no clear D. The V end lost 7 bases, the J end lost 0 bases, and 9 bases lay between the germline ends. This CDR3 is 14 amino acids long. Germline V gene data show CDR1 as LNHDA and CDR2 as SQIVND (reference sequence). The CDR3 DNA reads TGTGCCAGTATTCAGATCGCGAACACCGGGGAGCTGTTTTTT. The encoded protein is CASIQIANTGELFF.

This clone was seen only once. In the same sample, other DNA sequences code for this CDR3. The J gene is TRBJ2-7, the V gene TRBV18; D ambiguous. CDR1 is KGHSH, CDR2 LQKENI, per germline. The CDR3 contains 14 residues. Trimming shortened V by 3 bases and J by 0 bases, and 9 bases separated the two germline ends. CDR3 in DNA: TGTGCCAGCTCACCCCCCAGTGGCTCCTACGAGCAGTACTTC. It translates to CASSPPSGSYEQYF.

The CDR3 loop reads CASSFVAGFRETQYF. CDR3 bases: TGCGCCAGCAGCTTTGTAGCGGGATTTCGAGAGACCCAGTACTTC. The rearrangement uses TRBV5-1 and TRBJ2-5; 8 positions match TRBD2. The CDR3 consists of 15 residues. After removal of 2 bases from V and 4 bases from J, the junction contained 7 bases not matched to a gene. Germline V gene data show CDR1 as SGHRS and CDR2 as YFSETQ.

V usage is TRBV28 and J usage is TRBJ1-2; TRBD1 matches at 7 bases. The CDR3 loop spans 16 amino acids. Trimming cost V 3 bases and J 8 bases; bases outside gene matches: 15. Germline V gene data show CDR1 as MDHEN and CDR2 as SYDVKM. The CDR3 coding sequence is TGTGCCAGCAGTTTCGTCGGGACAGCTCCCGGATACGGCTACACCTTC. Residues: CASSFVGTAPGYGYTF.

This CDR3 is CASSAWTGPQETQYF. The CDR3 bases are TGCGCCAGCAGCGCCTGGACAGGACCCCAAGAGACCCAGTACTTC. J is TRBJ2-5 and V is TRBV5-1; 7 bases match TRBD1. The trim removed 4 bases at V and 1 base at J, leaving 7 bases unmatched. The CDR3 loop spans 15 amino acids. Germline V gene lookup returns CDR1 SGHRS and CDR2 YFSETQ.

This clone was counted only a few times. The V call is TRBV7-3, the J call TRBJ2-7; the D gene is possibly TRBD1 (6 bases). Per germline, CDR1 SGHTA and CDR2 FQGTGA. Trimming took off 4 bases at V and 6 bases at J, with 13 bases between the two ends. The CDR3 runs to 13 residues. The CDR3 sequence: CASSSQQGLEQYF. The CDR3 DNA follows: TGTGCCAGCAGCTCCCAACAGGGTCTCGAGCAGTACTTC.

The chain couples TRBV28 to TRBJ1-2; D is perhaps TRBD1 (5 bases). This CDR3 is 13 amino acids long. Trimming removed 8 bases at V and 8 bases at J, with 18 bases between. Germline V CDR1 and CDR2: MDHEN, SYDVKM. CDR3 residues: CASRSYGGNGYTF. CDR3 in DNA: TGTGCCAGCCGCTCTTATGGGGGGAACGGCTACACCTTC.